The 7 T cell receptor beta chains below come from one sample, sequenced in a study of blood T cell repertoires in COVID-19. Some clones are missing from TCRdb's copy, which holds only in-frame ones; the method was immunoSEQ multiplex PCR. The sample has tens of thousands of clones, around 86% seen once. The sequencing sample was made of peripheral blood. Every receptor here comes from a man between 65 and 85 years old with acute or convalescent COVID-19.

CDR3 coding DNA: TGTGCCAGCTCACCACCGGTCAGGGAAGGCTCACCCCTCCACTTT. It codes for CASSPPVREGSPLHF. The V gene is TRBV18, the J gene TRBJ1-6, with D perhaps TRBD1 (5 bases). Trimming shortened V by 0 bases and J by 10 bases, and 13 bases separated the two germline ends. The germline V gene encodes CDR1 KGHSH and CDR2 LQKENI. The CDR3 totals 15 residues.

A few counts support this clone. The chain is built from TRBV3-1 (or the pseudogene TRBV3-2) and TRBJ2-3; possible D gene TRBD2, 6 bases. The CDR3 is made up of 16 amino acids. With 4 bases removed from V and 0 bases from J, the gap between germline ends came to 14 bases. The V gene's germline CDR1 is LGHDT and CDR2 YNNKEL (reference sequence). CDR3 nucleotides: TGTGCCAGCAGCCCCTACACGGGACTCAGCACAGATACGCAGTATTTT. Its translation is CASSPYTGLSTDTQYF.

V gene TRBV7-9 combines with J gene TRBJ1-6; D is perhaps TRBD1 (5 bases). The CDR3 contains 16 residues. Trimming removed 5 bases from V and 6 bases from J, with 17 bases in between. Germline V gene data show CDR1 as SEHNR and CDR2 as FQNEAQ (reference sequence). This chain's CDR3 is CASSPWGEGPNSPLHF. The DNA for the CDR3 is TGTGCCAGCAGCCCCTGGGGGGAGGGGCCTAATTCACCCCTCCACTTT. The complete variable domain, with remaining parts taken from reference TRBV7-9 and TRBJ1-6, reads DTGVSQNPRHKITKRGQNVTFRCDPISEHNRLYWYRQTLGQGPEFLTYFQNEAQLEKSRLLSDRFSAERPKGSFSTLEIQRTEQGDSAMYLCASSPWGEGPNSPLHFGNGTRLTVT.

V gene TRBV6-2 or TRBV6-3 combines with J gene TRBJ2-7; TRBD1 agrees at 11 bases. The CDR3 loop spans 17 amino acids. The ends lost 2 bases at V and 2 bases at J; junction bases unmatched: 8. Germline values: CDR1 MNHEY, CDR2 SVGEGT. This CDR3 reads CASSYPLGQGATYEQYF. CDR3 DNA: TGTGCCAGCAGTTACCCCCTTGGACAGGGGGCCACCTACGAGCAGTACTTC.

Note on this clone: A junction end diverges from the germline sequence, so it may reflect a read error. The rearrangement links TRBV6-5 to TRBJ2-7, with a weak D call TRBD2 (6 bases). The CDR3 is 13 amino acids. Germline CDR1 is MNHEY and CDR2 is SVGAGI. DNA for the CDR3: TGTGCCAGCAGCCCACCGGGACTCCACCAGCCTCACTTC. It yields the protein CASSPPGLHQPHF.

This chain uses TRBV11-2 with TRBJ2-3; 7 bases are shared with TRBD1. Trimming at V came to 2 bases and at J to 2 bases, leaving 7 bases not matched to a gene. This CDR3 is 16 amino acids long. The V gene's germline CDR1 is SGHAT and CDR2 FQNNGV. The chain's CDR3 is CASSLTLGQPTDTQYF. CDR3 DNA sequence: TGTGCCAGCAGCTTAACCCTGGGACAGCCCACAGATACGCAGTATTTT.

V and J are TRBV10-3 and TRBJ1-4; D remains unclear. V lost 4 bases and J 0 bases, leaving 18 bases between the germline ends. The germline gives CDR1 ENHRY, CDR2 SYGVKD. The CDR3 runs 18 residues. The chain's CDR3 is CAISGAPINIATNEKLFF. Here the CDR3 DNA reads TGTGCCATCAGTGGAGCCCCTATAAATATCGCAACTAATGAAAAACTGTTTTTT.